A selection of T cell receptor beta chains follows, all from one sample in a study of T cells after yellow fever vaccination. TCRdb ran MiXCR on the 5' RACE reads and lists one entry per CDR3 protein. The sample records approximately 300,000 distinct CDR3 sequences, roughly 7% being singletons. This sample comprised PBMCs, obtained approximately 47 days after the first yellow fever vaccination. Every receptor here comes from a man between 18 and 29 years old who received the YFV17D yellow fever vaccine. The CDR3 runs from the conserved cysteine through the conserved F or W. The D gene is left open where the match is weak. Rows may omit the clone size; those that give it use once, few, many or a size class.

TGTGCCAGCAGCTTAGCGGGGGCAGAGAGTGAAGCTTTCTTT CASSLAGAESEAFF TRBJ1-1 TRBV7-2 . .
TGTGCCAGCAGCTCCGGGGGAGCCAAAAACATTCAGTACTTC CASSSGGAKNIQYF TRBJ2-4 TRBV7-2 few .
TGTGCCAGCAGCTCAGACTCGGGCGAGCAGTTCTTC CASSSDSGEQFF TRBJ2-1 TRBV12-3/TRBV12-4 . .
TGCGCCAGCAGCCAAGCGGGACTAGCTTGGGTGGTTGAGCAGTTCTTC CASSQAGLAWVVEQFF TRBJ2-1 TRBV4-1 few TRBD2
TGTGCCACCAGTGGCGGGGGTGAGCAGTTCTTC CATSGGGEQFF TRBJ2-1 TRBV24-1 many TRBD2
TGTGCCAGCAGTCCCCCCACGAGGAGGGGCCCCTACGAGCAGTACTTC CASSPPTRRGPYEQYF TRBJ2-7 TRBV27 many .
TGTGCCAGCAGCCGAGTAGGGGAGGGATTGAATTCACCCCTCCACTTT CASSRVGEGLNSPLHF TRBJ1-6 TRBV7-9 few .
TGTGCCAGCAGCTCCAGGGATACCACTAACTATGGCTACACCTTC CASSSRDTTNYGYTF TRBJ1-2 TRBV11-2 many .
TGTGCCAGCAGCTTAGATTTTTCGGGGGGATATAACAATGAGCAGTTCTTC CASSLDFSGGYNNEQFF TRBJ2-1 TRBV11-3 many TRBD2
TGTGCCAGCAGATGGGGTCCGAACACCGGGGAGCTGTTTTTT CASRWGPNTGELFF TRBJ2-2 TRBV27 few .
TGTGCCAGCAGCGTATCCTGGGGGAACACAGATACGCAGTATTTT CASSVSWGNTDTQYF TRBJ2-3 TRBV9 many .
TGTGCCAGCAGCGTAGAACGGCCCACCGATACGCAGTATTTT CASSVERPTDTQYF TRBJ2-3 TRBV9 . .
TGTGCCAGCAGCCAAGAGATGACCGGCACAGATACGCAGTATTTT CASSQEMTGTDTQYF TRBJ2-3 TRBV4-2 . .
TGTGCCAGCAGCTCCAGCTCCGGGACAGGCAGCTATGGCTACACCTTC CASSSSSGTGSYGYTF TRBJ1-2 TRBV7-2 many TRBD1
TGCGCCAGCGCGACCGGGGGGGCCGCAGATACGCAGTATTTT CASATGGAADTQYF TRBJ2-3 TRBV5-1 . TRBD2
TGTGCCAGCAAGGACAGGGAGGGAGAGACCCAGTACTTC CASKDREGETQYF TRBJ2-5 TRBV2 many .
TGTGCCAGCAGCCCAGGACTAGCGGGGGGGCGGGGTGAGCAGTTCTTC CASSPGLAGGRGEQFF TRBJ2-1 TRBV11-3 few TRBD2
TGCAGTGCTCTTCCAGGCGGGGGGAACACCGGGGAGCTGTTTTTT CSALPGGGNTGELFF TRBJ2-2 TRBV20-1 . TRBD2
TGTGCCAGCAGCCAAGATGGCCCTCGGGGGGTACAAGAGACCCAGTACTTC CASSQDGPRGVQETQYF TRBJ2-5 TRBV3-1 few TRBD2
TGTGCCAGCAGTTTGACCTTAGCACCCCTCCACTTT CASSLTLAPLHF TRBJ1-6 TRBV28 few .
TGTGCCAGCAGTTCAGGGAGTACCCATAGCACAGATACGCAGTATTTT CASSSGSTHSTDTQYF TRBJ2-3 TRBV28 . .
TGCGCCAGCAGCTTGGCCAGGGTAAAGGGACAGAGCACGCAGTATTTT CASSLARVKGQSTQYF TRBJ2-3 TRBV5-1 . TRBD1